This T cell receptor (beta chain) is from a study of cytomegalovirus exposure and HLA in healthy donors. Study-wide findings and caveats: CMV serostatus was the only recorded immune exposure for donors.

This clone was observed once. Its target is unknown. Germline CDR1 is DFQATT and CDR2 is SNEGSKA (reference sequence). Trimming took off 8 bases at V and 8 bases at J, with 15 bases between the two ends. The CDR3 has 11 residues. Use of 60 Vbeta and 13 Jbeta primers characterized the PCR. The repertoire was sequenced with immunoSEQ multiplex PCR; TCRdb's copy has only in-frame clones and lacks some. Of under 200,000 clones detected, around 84% appear once; the ten largest clones hold about 1.7%. Sequencing input: PBMCs. The clonotype was recovered from a woman between 18 and 30 years old in good health and CMV-seronegative. V is TRBV20-1 and J is TRBJ1-2; D is uncertain. CDR3 region: CSSPRSGGYTF. In DNA, the CDR3 is TGCAGTTCCCCCAGGTCTGGCGGCTACACCTTC.